This T cell receptor (beta chain) comes out of a study of molecular identifiers for immune sequencing clone quantification. Regarding the study as a whole: Detecting spiked Jurkat TCR RNA from one cell among roughly 900,000 naive cells was reportedly possible.

Naive CD8 libraries were made from 20,000 to 1,000,000 sorted cells, and they used 10%, 30% or 50% RNA. Naive CD8 T cells were FACS-sorted by CD8+CD4-CCR7+CD45RA+ markers. V shed 3 bases and J 2 bases; nucleotides not matched to a gene: 4. This CDR3 has 16 residues. Germline CDR1 and CDR2: SGHRS and YFSETQ. This clonotype occurred a few times. No antigen is known for it. TCRdb ran MiXCR on the PCR reads and lists one entry per CDR3 protein. The table lists under 600,000 distinct CDR3 sequences, roughly 23% of them singletons. Sequences were obtained from naive CD8+ T cells from blood, with Jurkat cell RNA spiked in. Subset here: FACS-sorted CD8+CD4-CCR7+CD45RA+ naive T cells. The rearrangement uses TRBV5-1 and TRBJ2-1; the match to TRBD1 covers 11 bases. This clonotype was sampled from a human donor in good health. Some libraries in this study had Jurkat cell RNA spiked in. The CDR3 loop is CASSSRTGGAYNEQFF. As DNA, the CDR3 is TGCGCCAGCAGCTCCCGGACAGGGGGCGCCTACAATGAGCAGTTCTTC.